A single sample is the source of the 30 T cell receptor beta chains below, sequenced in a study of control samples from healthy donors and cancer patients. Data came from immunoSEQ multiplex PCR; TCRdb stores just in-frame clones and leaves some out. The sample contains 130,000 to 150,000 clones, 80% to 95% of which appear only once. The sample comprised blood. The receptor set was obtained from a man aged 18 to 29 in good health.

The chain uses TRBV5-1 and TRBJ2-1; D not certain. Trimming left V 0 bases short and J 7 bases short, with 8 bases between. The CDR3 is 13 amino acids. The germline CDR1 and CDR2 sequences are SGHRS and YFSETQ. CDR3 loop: CASSLADLNEQFF. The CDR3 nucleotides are TGCGCCAGCAGCTTGGCGGACCTAAATGAGCAGTTCTTC. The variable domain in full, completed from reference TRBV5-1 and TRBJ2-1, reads KAGVTQTPRYLIKTRGQQVTLSCSPISGHRSVSWYQQTPGQGLQFLFEYFSETQRNKGNFPGRFSGRQFSNSRSEMNVSTLELGDSALYLCASSLADLNEQFFGPGTRLTVL.

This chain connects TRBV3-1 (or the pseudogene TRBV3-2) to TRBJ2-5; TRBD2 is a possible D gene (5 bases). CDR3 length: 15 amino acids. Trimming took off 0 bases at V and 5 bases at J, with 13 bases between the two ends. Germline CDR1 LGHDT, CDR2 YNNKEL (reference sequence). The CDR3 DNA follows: TGTGCCAGCAGCCAAGAAATTGGCCTAGCTGAGACCCAGTACTTC. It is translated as CASSQEIGLAETQYF.

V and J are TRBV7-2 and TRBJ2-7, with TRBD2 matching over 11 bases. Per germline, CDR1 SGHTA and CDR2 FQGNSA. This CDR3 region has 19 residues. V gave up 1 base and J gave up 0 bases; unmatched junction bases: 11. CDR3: CASSLVASGGSYPSYEQYF. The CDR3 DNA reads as TGTGCCAGCAGCTTAGTGGCTAGCGGGGGGTCCTATCCCTCCTACGAGCAGTACTTC.

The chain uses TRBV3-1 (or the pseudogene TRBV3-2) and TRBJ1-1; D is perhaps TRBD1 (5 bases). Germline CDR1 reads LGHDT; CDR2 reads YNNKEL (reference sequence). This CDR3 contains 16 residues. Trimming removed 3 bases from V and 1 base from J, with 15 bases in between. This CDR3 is CASSQFRGGGNTEAFF. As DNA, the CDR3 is TGTGCCAGCAGCCAGTTTAGGGGCGGGGGGAACACTGAAGCTTTCTTT.

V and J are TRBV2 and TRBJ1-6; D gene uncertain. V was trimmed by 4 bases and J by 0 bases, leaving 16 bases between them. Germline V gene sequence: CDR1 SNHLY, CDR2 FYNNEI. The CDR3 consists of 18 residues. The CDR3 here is CASSVLPRASSYNSPLHF. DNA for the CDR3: TGTGCCAGCAGTGTATTGCCAAGAGCTAGCTCCTATAATTCACCCCTCCACTTT.

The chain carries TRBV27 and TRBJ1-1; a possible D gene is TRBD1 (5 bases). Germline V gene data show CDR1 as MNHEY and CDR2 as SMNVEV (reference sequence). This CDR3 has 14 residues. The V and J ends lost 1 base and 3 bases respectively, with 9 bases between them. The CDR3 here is CASSLFRGDTEAFF. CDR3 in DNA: TGTGCCAGCAGTTTATTCCGGGGGGACACTGAAGCTTTCTTT.

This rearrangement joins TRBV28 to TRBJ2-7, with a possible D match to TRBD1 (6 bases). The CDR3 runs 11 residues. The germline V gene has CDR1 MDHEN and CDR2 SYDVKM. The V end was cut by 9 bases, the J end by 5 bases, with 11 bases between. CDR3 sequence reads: CASQGWHEQYF. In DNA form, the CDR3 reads TGTGCCAGTCAGGGGTGGCACGAGCAGTACTTC.

The CDR3 DNA reads as TGTGCCAGCACCCTTGGCGGGGATGGCAATCAGCCCCAGCATTTT. Amino acids: CASTLGGDGNQPQHF. The rearrangement joins TRBV5-6 to TRBJ1-5; D is unclear. The CDR3 length is 15 residues. Germline CDR1 and CDR2: SGHDT and YYEEEE. The V gene lost 6 bases and the J gene lost 2 bases, with 15 bases spanning the gap.

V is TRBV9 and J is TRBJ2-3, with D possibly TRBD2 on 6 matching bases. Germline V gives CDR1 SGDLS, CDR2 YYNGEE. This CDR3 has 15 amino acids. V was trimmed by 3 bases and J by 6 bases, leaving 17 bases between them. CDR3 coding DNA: TGTGCCAGCAGCGGGGCGGGAAAATTTGATGATACGCAGTATTTT. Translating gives CASSGAGKFDDTQYF.

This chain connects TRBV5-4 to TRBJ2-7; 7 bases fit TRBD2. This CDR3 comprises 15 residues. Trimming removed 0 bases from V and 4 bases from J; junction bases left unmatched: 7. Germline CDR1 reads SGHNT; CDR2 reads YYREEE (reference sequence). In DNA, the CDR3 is TGTGCCAGCAGCTTGGGGTGGGGAGCGGGGTACGAGCAGTACTTC. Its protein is CASSLGWGAGYEQYF.

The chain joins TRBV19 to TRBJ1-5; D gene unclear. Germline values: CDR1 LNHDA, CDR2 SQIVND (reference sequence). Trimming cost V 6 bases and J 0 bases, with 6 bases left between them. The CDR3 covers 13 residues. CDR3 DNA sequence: TGTGCCAGTAGCAGTGTTAGCAATCAGCCCCAGCATTTT. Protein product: CASSSVSNQPQHF.

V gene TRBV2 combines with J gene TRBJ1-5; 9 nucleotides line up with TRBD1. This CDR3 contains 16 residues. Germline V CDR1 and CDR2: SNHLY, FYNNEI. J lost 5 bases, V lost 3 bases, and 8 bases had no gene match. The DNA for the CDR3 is TGTGCCAGCAGTGACAATTATAACAGGGGGCATCAGCCCCAGCATTTT. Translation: CASSDNYNRGHQPQHF.

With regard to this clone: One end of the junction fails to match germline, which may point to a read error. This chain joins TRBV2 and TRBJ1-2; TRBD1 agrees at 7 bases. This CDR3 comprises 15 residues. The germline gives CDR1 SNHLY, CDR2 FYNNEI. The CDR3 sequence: CASRGREGGIYDYTF. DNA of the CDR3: TGTGCCAGCAGGGGCCGTGAAGGGGGCATCTATGACTACACCTTC.

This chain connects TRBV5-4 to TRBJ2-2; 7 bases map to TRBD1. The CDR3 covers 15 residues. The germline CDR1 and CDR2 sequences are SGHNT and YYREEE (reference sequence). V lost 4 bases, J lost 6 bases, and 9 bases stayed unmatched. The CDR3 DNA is TGTGCCAGCAGCACTTTAGGACAGGACCCCGGGGAGCTGTTTTTT. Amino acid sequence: CASSTLGQDPGELFF.

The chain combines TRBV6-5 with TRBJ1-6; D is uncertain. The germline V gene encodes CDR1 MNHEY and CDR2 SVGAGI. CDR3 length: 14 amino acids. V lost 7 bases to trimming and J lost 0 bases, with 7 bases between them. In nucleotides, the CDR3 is TGTGCCAGCACCCAAGGCTCCTATAATTCACCCCTCCACTTT. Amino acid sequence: CASTQGSYNSPLHF.

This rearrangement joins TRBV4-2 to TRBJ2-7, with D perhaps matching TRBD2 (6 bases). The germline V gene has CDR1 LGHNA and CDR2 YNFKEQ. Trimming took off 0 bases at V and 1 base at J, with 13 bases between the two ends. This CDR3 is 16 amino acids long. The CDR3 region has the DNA TGTGCCAGCAGCCAAGAGGGAGGAGCAGGTTCCTACGAGCAGTACTTC. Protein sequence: CASSQEGGAGSYEQYF.

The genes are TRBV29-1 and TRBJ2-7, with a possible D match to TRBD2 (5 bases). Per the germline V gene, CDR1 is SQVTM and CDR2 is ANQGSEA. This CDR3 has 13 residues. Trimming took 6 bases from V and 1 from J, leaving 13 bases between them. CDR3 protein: CSVGISRSYEQYF. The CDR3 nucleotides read TGCAGCGTCGGGATCAGCCGATCCTACGAGCAGTACTTC.

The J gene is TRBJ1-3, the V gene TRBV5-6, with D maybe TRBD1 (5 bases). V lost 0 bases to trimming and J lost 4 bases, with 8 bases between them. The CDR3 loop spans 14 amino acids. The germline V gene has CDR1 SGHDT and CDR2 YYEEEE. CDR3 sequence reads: CASSLEGWGNTIYF. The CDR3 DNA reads TGTGCCAGCAGCTTGGAGGGGTGGGGAAACACCATATATTTT.

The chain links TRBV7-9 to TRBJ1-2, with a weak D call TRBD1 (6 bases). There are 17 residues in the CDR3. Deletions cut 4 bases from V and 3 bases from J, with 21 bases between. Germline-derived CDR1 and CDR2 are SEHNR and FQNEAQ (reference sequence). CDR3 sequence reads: CASSSNFNREGYYGYTF. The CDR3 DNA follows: TGTGCCAGCAGCTCTAACTTTAACAGGGAAGGGTACTATGGCTACACCTTC. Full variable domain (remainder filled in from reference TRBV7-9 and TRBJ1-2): DTGVSQNPRHKITKRGQNVTFRCDPISEHNRLYWYRQTLGQGPEFLTYFQNEAQLEKSRLLSDRFSAERPKGSFSTLEIQRTEQGDSAMYLCASSSNFNREGYYGYTFGSGTRLTVV.

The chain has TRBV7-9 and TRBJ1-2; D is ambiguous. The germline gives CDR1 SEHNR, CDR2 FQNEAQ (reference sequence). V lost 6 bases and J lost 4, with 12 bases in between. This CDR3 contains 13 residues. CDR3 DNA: TGTGCCAGCAGTCCAGGAGACTTCTATGGCTACACCTTC. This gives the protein CASSPGDFYGYTF.

CDR3 protein: CASSSGEKLFF. DNA of the CDR3: TGTGCCAGCAGTTCTGGCGAAAAACTGTTTTTT. This rearrangement joins TRBV12-3 or TRBV12-4 to TRBJ1-4, with D unclear. Trimming shortened V by 4 bases and J by 8 bases, and 5 bases separated the two germline ends. CDR3 length: 11 residues.

The DNA of the CDR3 is TGTGCCAGCAGCACTCTGGGGAATGAAAAACTGTTTTTT. It yields the protein CASSTLGNEKLFF. The genes are TRBV12-3 or TRBV12-4 and TRBJ1-4; D unclear. The CDR3 is 13 amino acids. The V end lost 6 bases, the J end lost 5 bases, and 10 bases lay between the germline ends.

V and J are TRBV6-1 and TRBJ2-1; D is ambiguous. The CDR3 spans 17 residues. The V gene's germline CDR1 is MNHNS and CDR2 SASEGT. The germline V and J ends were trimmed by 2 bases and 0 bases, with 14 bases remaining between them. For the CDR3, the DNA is TGTGCCAGCAGTGAATTGGGCGGAAGTAGCTCCTACAATGAGCAGTTCTTC. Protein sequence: CASSELGGSSSYNEQFF.

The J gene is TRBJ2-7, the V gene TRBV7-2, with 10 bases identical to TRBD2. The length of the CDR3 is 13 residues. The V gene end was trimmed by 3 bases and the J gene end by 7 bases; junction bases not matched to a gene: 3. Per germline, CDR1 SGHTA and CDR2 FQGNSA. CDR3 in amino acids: CASSLGLAREQYF. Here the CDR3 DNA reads TGTGCCAGCAGCTTGGGACTAGCGAGGGAGCAGTACTTC.

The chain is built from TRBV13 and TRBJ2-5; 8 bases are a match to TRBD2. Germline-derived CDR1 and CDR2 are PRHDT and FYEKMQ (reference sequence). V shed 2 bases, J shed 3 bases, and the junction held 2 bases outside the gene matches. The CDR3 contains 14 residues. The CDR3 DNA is TGTGCCAGCAGCTTACGGCGGGGGGAAGAGACCCAGTACTTC. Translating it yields CASSLRRGEETQYF.

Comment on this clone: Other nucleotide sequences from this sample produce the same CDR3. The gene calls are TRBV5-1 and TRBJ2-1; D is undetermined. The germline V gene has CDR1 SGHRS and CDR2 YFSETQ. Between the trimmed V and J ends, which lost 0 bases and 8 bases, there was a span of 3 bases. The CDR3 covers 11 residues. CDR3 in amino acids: CASSLGYEQFF. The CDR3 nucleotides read TGCGCCAGCAGCTTGGGATATGAGCAGTTCTTC. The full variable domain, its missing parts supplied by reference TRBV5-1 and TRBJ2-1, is KAGVTQTPRYLIKTRGQQVTLSCSPISGHRSVSWYQQTPGQGLQFLFEYFSETQRNKGNFPGRFSGRQFSNSRSEMNVSTLELGDSALYLCASSLGYEQFFGPGTRLTVL.

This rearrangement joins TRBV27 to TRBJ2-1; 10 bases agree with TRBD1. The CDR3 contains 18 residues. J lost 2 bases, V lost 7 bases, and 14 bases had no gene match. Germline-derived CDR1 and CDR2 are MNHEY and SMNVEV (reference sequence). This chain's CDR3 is CASTTTGGGEGAYNEQFF. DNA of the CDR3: TGTGCCAGCACCACGACAGGGGGCGGCGAGGGCGCCTACAATGAGCAGTTCTTC.

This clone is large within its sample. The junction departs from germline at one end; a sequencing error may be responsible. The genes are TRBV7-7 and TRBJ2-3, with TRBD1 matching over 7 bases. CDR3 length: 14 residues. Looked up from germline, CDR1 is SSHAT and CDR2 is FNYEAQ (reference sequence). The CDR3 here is CASSLQGSTDTQYF. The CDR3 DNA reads TGTGCTAGCAGCCTACAGGGGTCCACAGATACGCAGTATTTT.

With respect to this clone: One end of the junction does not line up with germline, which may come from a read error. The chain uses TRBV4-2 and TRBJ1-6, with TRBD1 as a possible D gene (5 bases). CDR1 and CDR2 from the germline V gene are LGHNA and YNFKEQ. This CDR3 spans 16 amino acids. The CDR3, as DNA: TGTGCCAGCAGTCAAGAGGCAGGGAATGATAATTCACCCCTCCACTTT. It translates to CASSQEAGNDNSPLHF.

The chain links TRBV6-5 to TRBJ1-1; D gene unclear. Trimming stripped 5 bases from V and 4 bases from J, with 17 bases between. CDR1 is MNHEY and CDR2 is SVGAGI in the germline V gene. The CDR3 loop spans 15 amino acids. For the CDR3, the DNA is TGTGCCAGCAGTCGACCCAGCCAGGTCGGCACTGAAGCTTTCTTT. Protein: CASSRPSQVGTEAFF.